The clone carrying this T cell receptor (beta chain) was detected only a few times. Its antigen is still unknown. Each person with ophthalmopathy scored at least 3 on the Clinical Activity Score, reached NOSPECS grade 4 or higher, and had been ill under 3 months. The data stem from a study of T cells in Graves' hyperthyroidism and ophthalmopathy. Looking at the study overall: Upon initial diagnosis and before any treatment, peripheral blood was collected.

Amplified TCR beta CDR3 regions came from RNA transcripts. The HTBI primer set drove a first-round RT-PCR of the TCR CDR3. TCRdb called the multiplex PCR reads again in MiXCR, with one record for every CDR3 protein. The sample has about 500,000 distinct CDR3 sequences, 16% seen once. Germline assignment: CDR1 SGHDT and CDR2 YYEEEE. The CDR3 length is 16 residues. V was clipped by 0 bases and J by 2 bases, with 12 bases between them. General study results and limits: Most expanded thyroid clonotypes above 0.001 also appeared in blood.

The sequenced material came from blood. The V gene is TRBV5-6, the J gene TRBJ1-3; D call uncertain. The TCR comes from a woman aged 30 to 39 with Graves' ophthalmopathy. The CDR3 sequence: CASSLGNDHTGNTIYF. The CDR3 DNA is TGTGCCAGCAGCTTGGGCAACGATCACACTGGAAACACCATATATTTT. Together with reference TRBV5-6 and TRBJ1-3, the CDR3 gives the full variable domain: DAGVTQSPTHLIKTRGQQVTLRCSPKSGHDTVSWYQQALGQGPQFIFQYYEEEERQRGNFPDRFSGHQFPNYSSELNVNALLLGDSALYLCASSLGNDHTGNTIYFGEGSWLTVV.